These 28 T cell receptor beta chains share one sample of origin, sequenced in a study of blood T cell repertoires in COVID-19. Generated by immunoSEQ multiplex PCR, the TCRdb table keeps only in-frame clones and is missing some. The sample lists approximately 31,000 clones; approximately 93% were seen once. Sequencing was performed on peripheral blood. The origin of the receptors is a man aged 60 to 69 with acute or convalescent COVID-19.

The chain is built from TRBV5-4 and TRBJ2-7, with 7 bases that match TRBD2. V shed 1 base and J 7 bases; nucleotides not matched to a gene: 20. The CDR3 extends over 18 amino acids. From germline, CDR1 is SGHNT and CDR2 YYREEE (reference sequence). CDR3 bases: TGTGCCAGCAGCTTGTCGATCACCAGACTAGCAGCCCTGGGGGAGCAGTACTTC. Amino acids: CASSLSITRLAALGEQYF. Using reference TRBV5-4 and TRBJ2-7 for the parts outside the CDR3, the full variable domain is ETGVTQSPTHLIKTRGQQVTLRCSSQSGHNTVSWYQQALGQGPQFIFQYYREEENGRGNFPPRFSGLQFPNYSSELNVNALELDDSALYLCASSLSITRLAALGEQYFGPGTRLTVT.

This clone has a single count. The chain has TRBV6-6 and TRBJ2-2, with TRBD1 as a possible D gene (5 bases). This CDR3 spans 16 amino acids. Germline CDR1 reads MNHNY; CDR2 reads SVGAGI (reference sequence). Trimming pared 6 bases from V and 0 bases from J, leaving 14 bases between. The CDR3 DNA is TGTGCCAGCAGGACAAGGGGCAGTTCGAACACCGGGGAGCTGTTTTTT. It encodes CASRTRGSSNTGELFF.

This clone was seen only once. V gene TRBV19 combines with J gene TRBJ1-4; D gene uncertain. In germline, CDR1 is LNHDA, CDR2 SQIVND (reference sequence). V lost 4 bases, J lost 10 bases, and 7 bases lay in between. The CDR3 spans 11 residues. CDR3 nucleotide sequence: TGTGCCAGTAGTACGGGAAGAAAACTGTTTTTT. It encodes CASSTGRKLFF.

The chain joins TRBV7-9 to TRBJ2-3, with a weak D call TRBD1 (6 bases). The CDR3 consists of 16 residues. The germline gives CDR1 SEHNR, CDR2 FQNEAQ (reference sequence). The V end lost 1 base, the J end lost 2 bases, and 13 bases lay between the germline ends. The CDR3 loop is CASSLEKGGPTDTQYF. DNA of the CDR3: TGTGCCAGCAGCTTAGAAAAAGGGGGTCCCACAGATACGCAGTATTTT.

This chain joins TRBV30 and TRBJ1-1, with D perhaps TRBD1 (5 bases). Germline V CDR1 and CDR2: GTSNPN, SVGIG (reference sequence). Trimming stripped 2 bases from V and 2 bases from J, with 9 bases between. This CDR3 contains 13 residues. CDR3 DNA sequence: TGTGCCTGGAGTAGGCAGGGAAACACTGAAGCTTTCTTT. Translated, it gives CAWSRQGNTEAFF.

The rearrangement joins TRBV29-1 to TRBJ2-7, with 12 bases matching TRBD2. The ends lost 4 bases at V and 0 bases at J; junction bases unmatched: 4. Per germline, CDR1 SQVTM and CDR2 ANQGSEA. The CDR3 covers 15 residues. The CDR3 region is CSVGTSGTISYEQYF. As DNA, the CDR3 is TGCAGCGTTGGGACTAGCGGGACGATCTCCTACGAGCAGTACTTC.

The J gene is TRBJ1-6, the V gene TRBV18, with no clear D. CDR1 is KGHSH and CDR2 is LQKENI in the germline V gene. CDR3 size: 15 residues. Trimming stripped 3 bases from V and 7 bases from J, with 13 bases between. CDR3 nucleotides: TGTGCCAGCTCACCTGCGGCGCCAAGGAATTCACCCCTCCACTTT. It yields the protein CASSPAAPRNSPLHF.

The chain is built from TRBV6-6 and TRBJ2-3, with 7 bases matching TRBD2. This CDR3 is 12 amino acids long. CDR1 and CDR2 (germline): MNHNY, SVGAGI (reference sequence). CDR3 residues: CVTSDHTDTQYF. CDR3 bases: TGTGTAACTAGCGACCACACAGATACGCAGTATTTT.

The CDR3 DNA is TGTGCCAGCAGAATCCAGGGGGTGGGAGGCTACACCTTC. Amino acid sequence: CASRIQGVGGYTF. The chain joins TRBV7-9 to TRBJ1-2, with TRBD1 identical over 7 bases. This CDR3 spans 13 amino acids. The germline gives CDR1 SEHNR, CDR2 FQNEAQ (reference sequence). V trimming: 6 bases; J trimming: 8 bases; junction bases outside the gene matches: 9.

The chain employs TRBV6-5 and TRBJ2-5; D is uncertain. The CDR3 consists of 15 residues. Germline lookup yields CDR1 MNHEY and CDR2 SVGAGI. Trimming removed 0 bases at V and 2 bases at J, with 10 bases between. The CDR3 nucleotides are TGTGCCAGCAGTTACTCCTTGACGACTCAAGAGACCCAGTACTTC. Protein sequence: CASSYSLTTQETQYF.

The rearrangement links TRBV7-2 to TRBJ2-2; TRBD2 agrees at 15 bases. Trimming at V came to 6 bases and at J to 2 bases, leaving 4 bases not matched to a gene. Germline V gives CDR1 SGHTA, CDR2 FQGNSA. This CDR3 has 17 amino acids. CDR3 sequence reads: CASRGLAGGANTGELFF. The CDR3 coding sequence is TGTGCCAGCAGGGGACTAGCGGGAGGCGCCAACACCGGGGAGCTGTTTTTT.

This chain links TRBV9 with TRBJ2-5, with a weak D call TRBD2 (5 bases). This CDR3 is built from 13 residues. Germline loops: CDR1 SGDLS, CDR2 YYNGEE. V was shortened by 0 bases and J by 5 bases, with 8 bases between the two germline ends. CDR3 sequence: CASSVASRETQYF. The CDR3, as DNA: TGTGCCAGCAGCGTAGCTAGCCGGGAGACCCAGTACTTC. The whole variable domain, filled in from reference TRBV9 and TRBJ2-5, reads DSGVTQTPKHLITATGQRVTLRCSPRSGDLSVYWYQQSLDQGLQFLIQYYNGEERAKGNILERFSAQQFPDLHSELNLSSLELGDSALYFCASSVASRETQYFGPGTRLLVL.

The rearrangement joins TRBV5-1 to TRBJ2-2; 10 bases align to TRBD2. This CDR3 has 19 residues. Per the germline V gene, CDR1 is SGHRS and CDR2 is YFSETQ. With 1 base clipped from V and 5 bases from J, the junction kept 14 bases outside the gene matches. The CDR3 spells CASSLKGAAAGGPTGELFF. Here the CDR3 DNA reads TGCGCCAGCAGCTTGAAGGGGGCTGCAGCGGGAGGGCCTACCGGGGAGCTGTTTTTT.

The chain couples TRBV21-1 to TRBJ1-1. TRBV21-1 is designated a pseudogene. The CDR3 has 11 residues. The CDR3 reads CASSTWRAAFF. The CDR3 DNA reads TGTGCCAGCAGCACCTGGAGGGCAGCTTTCTTT.

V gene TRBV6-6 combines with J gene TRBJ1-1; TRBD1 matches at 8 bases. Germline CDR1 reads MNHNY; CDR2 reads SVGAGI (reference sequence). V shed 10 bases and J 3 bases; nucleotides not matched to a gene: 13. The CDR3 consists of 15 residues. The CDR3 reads CATWTGSLSDTEAFF. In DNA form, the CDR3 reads TGTGCCACTTGGACAGGGTCCCTATCGGACACTGAAGCTTTCTTT.

CDR3 loop: CASSYADRGNTEAFF. The CDR3 coding sequence is TGTGCCAGCAGCTACGCAGACAGGGGGAACACTGAAGCTTTCTTT. The chain joins TRBV5-6 to TRBJ1-1; TRBD1 aligns across 8 bases. This CDR3 region has 15 residues. The germline V gene encodes CDR1 SGHDT and CDR2 YYEEEE. Trimming at V came to 3 bases and at J to 1 base, leaving 5 bases not matched to a gene.

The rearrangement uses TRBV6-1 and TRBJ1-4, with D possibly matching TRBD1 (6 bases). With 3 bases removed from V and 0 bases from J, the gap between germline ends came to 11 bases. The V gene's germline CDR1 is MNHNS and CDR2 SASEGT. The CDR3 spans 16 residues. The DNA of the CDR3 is TGTGCCAGCAGTGACGCCTCAGGGGCAACTAATGAAAAACTGTTTTTT. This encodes CASSDASGATNEKLFF.

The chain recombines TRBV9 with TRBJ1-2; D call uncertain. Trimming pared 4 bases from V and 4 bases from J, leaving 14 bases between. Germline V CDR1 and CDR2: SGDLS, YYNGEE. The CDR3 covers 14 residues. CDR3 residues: CASSPANGGYGYTF. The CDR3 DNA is TGTGCCAGCAGCCCCGCTAACGGTGGCTATGGCTACACCTTC.

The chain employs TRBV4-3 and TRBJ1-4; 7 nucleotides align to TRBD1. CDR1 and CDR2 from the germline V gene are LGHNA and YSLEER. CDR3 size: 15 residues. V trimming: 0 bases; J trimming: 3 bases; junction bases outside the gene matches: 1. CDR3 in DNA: TGCGCCAGCAGCCAAGAAACAGGGGCTAATGAAAAACTGTTTTTT. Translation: CASSQETGANEKLFF.

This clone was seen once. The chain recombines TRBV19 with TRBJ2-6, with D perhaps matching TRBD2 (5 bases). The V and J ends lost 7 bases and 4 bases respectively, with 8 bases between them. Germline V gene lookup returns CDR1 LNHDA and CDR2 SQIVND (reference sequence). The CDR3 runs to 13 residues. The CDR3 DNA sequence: TGTGCCAGTACGGGGTCGGGGGCCAACGTCCTGACTTTC. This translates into CASTGSGANVLTF.

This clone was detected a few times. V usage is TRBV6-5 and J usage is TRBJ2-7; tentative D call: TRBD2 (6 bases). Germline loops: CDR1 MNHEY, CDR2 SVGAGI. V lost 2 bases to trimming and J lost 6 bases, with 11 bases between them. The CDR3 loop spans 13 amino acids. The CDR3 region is CASSYNGGREQYF. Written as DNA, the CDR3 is TGTGCCAGCAGTTACAACGGGGGACGCGAGCAGTACTTC.

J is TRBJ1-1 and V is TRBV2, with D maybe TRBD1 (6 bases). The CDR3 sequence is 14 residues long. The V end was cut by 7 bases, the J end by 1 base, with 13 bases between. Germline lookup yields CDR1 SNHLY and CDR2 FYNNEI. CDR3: CASTIEQGNTEAFF. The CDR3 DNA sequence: TGTGCCAGCACTATAGAACAGGGGAACACTGAAGCTTTCTTT.

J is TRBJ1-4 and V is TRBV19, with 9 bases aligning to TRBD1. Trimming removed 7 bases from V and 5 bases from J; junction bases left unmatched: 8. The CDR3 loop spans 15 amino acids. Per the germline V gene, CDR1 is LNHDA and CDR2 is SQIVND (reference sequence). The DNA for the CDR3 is TGTGCCAGTACCAATCCCGGGACAGGGAATGAAAAACTGTTTTTT. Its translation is CASTNPGTGNEKLFF.

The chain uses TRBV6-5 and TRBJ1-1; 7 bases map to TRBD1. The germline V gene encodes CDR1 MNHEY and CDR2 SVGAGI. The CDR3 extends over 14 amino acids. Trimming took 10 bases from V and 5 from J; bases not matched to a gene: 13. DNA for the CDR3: TGTGCCACCATAGATACAGGGGCAGGAACTGAAGCTTTCTTT. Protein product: CATIDTGAGTEAFF.

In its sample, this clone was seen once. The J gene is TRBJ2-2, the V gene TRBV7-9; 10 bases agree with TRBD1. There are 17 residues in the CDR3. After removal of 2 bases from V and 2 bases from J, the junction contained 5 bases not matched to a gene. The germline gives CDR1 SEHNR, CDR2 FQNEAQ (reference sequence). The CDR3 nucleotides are TGTGCCAGCAGCTTACCGGGACAGGGGATAAACACCGGGGAGCTGTTTTTT. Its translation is CASSLPGQGINTGELFF.

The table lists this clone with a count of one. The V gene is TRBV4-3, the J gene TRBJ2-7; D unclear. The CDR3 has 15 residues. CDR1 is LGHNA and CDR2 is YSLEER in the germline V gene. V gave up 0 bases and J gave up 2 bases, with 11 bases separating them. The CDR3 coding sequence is TGCGCCAGCAGCCAAGAATTGATGCGGACCTACGAGCAGTACTTC. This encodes CASSQELMRTYEQYF.

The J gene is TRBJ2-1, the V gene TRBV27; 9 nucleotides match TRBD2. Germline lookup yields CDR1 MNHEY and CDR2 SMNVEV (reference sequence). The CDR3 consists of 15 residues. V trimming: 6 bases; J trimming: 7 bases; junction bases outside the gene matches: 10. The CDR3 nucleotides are TGTGCCAGCAGCCTACCGGGACTAGCAATAAATGAGCAGTTCTTC. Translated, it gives CASSLPGLAINEQFF.

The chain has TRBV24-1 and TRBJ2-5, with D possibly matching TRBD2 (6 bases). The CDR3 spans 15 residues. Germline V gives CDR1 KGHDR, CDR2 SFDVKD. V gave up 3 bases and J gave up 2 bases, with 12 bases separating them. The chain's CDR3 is CATSDPGLPQETQYF. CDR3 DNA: TGTGCCACCAGTGATCCGGGACTCCCTCAAGAGACCCAGTACTTC.